Given below is one TCR beta chain in context. Its specificity is not known. This specimen belongs to a study of identical twins. Points from the study as a whole: The more abundant beta clonotypes in cord blood had fewer insertions, and memory repertoires did not show this.

V dropped 5 bases and J dropped 0 bases, with 23 bases sitting between them. There are 19 residues in the CDR3. Germline V lookup: CDR1 ENHRY, CDR2 SYGVKD. In TCRdb, the 5' RACE reads were re-called with MiXCR into one record per CDR3 protein. This repertoire shows under 300,000 distinct CDR3 sequences, about 12% found once; its top ten account for around 4%. These data also featured in a second study, about yellow fever vaccine responses in identical twins.

The sequence derives from a young woman in good health. Sequenced: memory (CD45RO+) T cells sorted from blood. V gene TRBV10-3 combines with J gene TRBJ2-1; a weak D match, TRBD1 (6 bases). CDR3 region: CAISRQQGAVRDSYNEQFF. The CDR3 nucleotides read TGTGCCATCAGTAGGCAACAGGGTGCTGTCCGGGACTCCTACAATGAGCAGTTCTTC.